This T cell receptor (beta chain) came from a study of blood T cell repertoires in COVID-19. About the research overall: Acute and convalescent COVID-19 specimens originated in the United States, Italy and Spain.

Per the authors' pipeline: Cell counts per sample came from amplifying reference gene primers. The method was immunoSEQ multiplex PCR; TCRdb's version includes in-frame clones alone and lacks a portion of them. That table gives V, J and clone size, and the DNA gave D and trimming. The sample has around 230,000 clones, 87% seen once; the top ten hold 10%. CDR1 LGHNT and CDR2 FRNRAP come from the germline V gene. The V gene lost 1 base and the J gene lost 7 bases, with 19 bases spanning the gap. This CDR3 is 16 amino acids long. In terms of age and location, participants ranged from about 18 to 95 years and lived in approximately 26 US areas. Grouping used clinical history reported by participants in a survey and questionnaire.

The clonotype was recovered from a man younger than 30 with acute COVID-19. The sample comprised PBMCs or T cells enriched from blood (not recorded which). The rearrangement joins TRBV12-5 to TRBJ1-2; D is perhaps TRBD1 (6 bases). CDR3 DNA sequence: TGTGCTAGTGGTTTGGACCGACAGGTTAATCATGTTGGCTACACCTTC. Translation: CASGLDRQVNHVGYTF.